This is a list of T cell receptor beta chains from one sample in a study of beta chain features in type 1 diabetes. Here immunoSEQ multiplex PCR was the method, and the copy in TCRdb shows in-frame clones only, minus some. The sample carries some 150,000 clones, 11% recorded once. The source material was central memory CD4+ T cells from blood. The receptor source for this set is a man younger than 35 in good health. Both conserved end residues are part of each CDR3. D genes are given only for firm matches. The size of a clone is reported for some rows only, either as once, few or many, or as a class for expanded clones.

CASSPDRVQWGGYTF,TGTGCCAGCAGCCCAGACAGGGTTCAATGGGGTGGCTACACCTTC,TRBD1,TRBJ1-2,TRBV6-6,few
CAIKSGALYNEQFF,TGTGCCATCAAATCAGGGGCGCTCTACAATGAGCAGTTCTTC,NA,TRBJ2-1,TRBV10-3,NA
CASGQGAGQPQHF,TGTGCCAGCGGACAGGGGGCGGGGCAGCCCCAGCATTTT,TRBD1,TRBJ1-5,TRBV19,few
CASSSSIF,TGTGCCAGCAGCTCCTCAATCTTT,NA,TRBJ1-1,TRBV7-9,many
CASSRDISGNTIYF,TGTGCCAGCAGCCGGGACATCTCTGGAAACACCATATATTTT,NA,TRBJ1-3,TRBV9,few
CASTTQGALEQYF,TGTGCCAGTACCACACAGGGGGCGTTAGAACAGTACTTC,TRBD1,TRBJ2-7,TRBV19,NA
CASSQDQARGVKNIQYF,TGCGCCAGCAGCCAAGATCAGGCCAGGGGAGTCAAAAACATTCAGTACTTC,NA,TRBJ2-4,TRBV4-1,NA
CASSVPSDRGGQYF,TGTGCCAGCAGTGTCCCTTCGGACAGGGGAGGGCAGTATTTT,TRBD1,TRBJ2-3,TRBV2,NA
CASSSNRVRDEKLFF,TGTGCCAGCAGTTCAAACAGGGTGCGTGATGAAAAACTGTTTTTT,NA,TRBJ1-4,TRBV14,few
CASTSQGKGNYGYTF,TGTGCCAGCACCTCACAGGGAAAAGGGAACTATGGCTACACCTTC,NA,TRBJ1-2,TRBV6-5,NA
CASSQGQGDSPLHF,TGTGCCAGCAGCCAAGGGCAGGGGGATTCACCCCTCCACTTT,TRBD1,TRBJ1-6,TRBV4-2,NA
CASSPLAGSEQFF,TGTGCCAGCTCACCACTAGCGGGGAGTGAGCAGTTCTTC,TRBD2,TRBJ2-1,TRBV18,few
CASSFSSGTYNEQFF,TGCGCCAGCAGCTTCTCGTCGGGGACCTACAATGAGCAGTTCTTC,NA,TRBJ2-1,TRBV5-1,few
CSVEGTGNNEQFF,TGCAGCGTTGAGGGGACAGGGAACAATGAGCAGTTCTTC,TRBD1,TRBJ2-1,TRBV29-1,few
CAISGQGRDTDTQYF,TGTGCCATCAGTGGCCAGGGTCGTGATACAGATACGCAGTATTTT,NA,TRBJ2-3,TRBV10-3,NA
CASREARKLFF,TGTGCCAGCAGGGAGGCGAGGAAGCTGTTTTTT,NA,TRBJ2-2,TRBV2,many
CVIQGDSGANVLTF,TGTGTAATACAGGGTGACTCTGGGGCCAACGTCCTGACTTTC,NA,TRBJ2-6,TRBV6-1,many
CATRLSYEQYF,TGTGCCACCAGACTTAGCTACGAGCAGTACTTC,NA,TRBJ2-7,TRBV10-3,NA
CASSADGSGRDTQYF,TGTGCCAGCAGCGCGGACGGTAGCGGGAGAGATACGCAGTATTTT,TRBD2,TRBJ2-3,TRBV5-4,few
CASSGRTGLSYEQYF,TGTGCCAGCAGCGGGCGGACAGGGCTCTCCTACGAGCAGTACTTC,TRBD1,TRBJ2-7,TRBV9,few
CASSPPNTGELFF,TGTGCCAGCTCACCACCGAACACCGGGGAGCTGTTTTTT,NA,TRBJ2-2,TRBV18,few
CASSLGQGERDTQYF,TGTGCCAGCAGCTTAGGACAGGGCGAGAGAGATACGCAGTATTTT,TRBD1,TRBJ2-3,TRBV7-9,few
CASSKTGDGMNTEAFF,TGTGCCAGCAGCAAAACAGGGGACGGGATGAACACTGAAGCTTTCTTT,NA,TRBJ1-1,TRBV21-1,few
CASSEAGGPSNEQFF,TGTGCCAGCAGCGAAGCGGGGGGGCCGAGTAATGAGCAGTTCTTC,TRBD2,TRBJ2-1,TRBV4-2,few
CASSRGQGGPLTEAFF,TGTGCCAGCAGCCGAGGACAGGGTGGACCCTTAACTGAAGCTTTCTTT,TRBD1,TRBJ1-1,TRBV4-2,NA
CAVGGEGNIQYF,TGTGCCGTTGGGGGTGAGGGCAACATTCAGTACTTC,NA,TRBJ2-4,TRBV7-9,NA
CASSGTSGANVLTF,TGTGCCAGCAGCGGGACATCTGGGGCCAACGTCCTGACTTTC,NA,TRBJ2-6,TRBV6-5,NA
CASSSGKLSSYEQYF,TGTGCCAGCAGCTCGGGGAAGTTGAGCTCCTACGAGCAGTACTTC,NA,TRBJ2-7,TRBV7-9,NA
CASTGLAGARDTQYF,TGTGCCAGCACCGGACTAGCGGGGGCTAGGGATACGCAGTATTTT,TRBD2,TRBJ2-3,TRBV2,NA
CSVDSGGTQYF,TGCAGCGTTGACTCGGGGGGTACGCAGTATTTT,TRBD2,TRBJ2-3,TRBV29-1,few
CASSPLTQGPYGYTF,TGTGCCAGCAGTCCCCTAACACAGGGACCCTATGGCTACACCTTC,NA,TRBJ1-2,TRBV5-4,few
CASSQFRGQSTNEKLFF,TGTGCCAGCAGCCAATTCAGGGGCCAGTCAACTAATGAAAAACTGTTTTTT,NA,TRBJ1-4,TRBV16,few
CSVGQRAGNTIYF,TGCAGCGTGGGCCAAAGGGCTGGAAACACCATATATTTT,NA,TRBJ1-3,TRBV29-1,NA
CSATSGTQYF,TGCAGTGCTACCTCTGGGACCCAGTACTTC,NA,TRBJ2-5,TRBV20-1,NA
CASSADRGWSPLHF,TGTGCCAGCAGCGCAGACAGGGGTTGGTCACCCCTCCACTTT,TRBD1,TRBJ1-6,TRBV7-2,many
CASSYKFTDTQYF,TGTGCCAGCAGTTATAAGTTCACAGATACGCAGTATTTT,NA,TRBJ2-3,TRBV7-2,few
CASSSDRGRSDTQYF,TGTGCCAGCAGCTCCGACAGGGGTCGGTCAGATACGCAGTATTTT,TRBD1,TRBJ2-3,TRBV7-3,once
CASSQNRALQETQYF,TGCGCCAGCAGCCAAAACCGGGCCCTACAAGAGACCCAGTACTTC,NA,TRBJ2-5,TRBV4-3,many
CASSFWATSKVDTQYF,TGTGCCAGCAGTTTCTGGGCTACCTCAAAGGTGGATACGCAGTATTTT,NA,TRBJ2-3,TRBV28,NA
CASSRRTGQSSYEQYF,TGTGCCAGCAGCCGAAGGACAGGCCAGAGCTCCTACGAGCAGTACTTC,TRBD1,TRBJ2-7,TRBV7-2,few
CASSLAFTGADLAKNIQYF,TGTGCCAGCAGCTTAGCGTTCACAGGGGCCGATCTAGCCAAAAACATTCAGTACTTC,TRBD1,TRBJ2-4,TRBV11-2,few
CASSLKGEDEQFF,TGTGCCAGCAGTTTAAAGGGGGAGGATGAGCAGTTCTTC,NA,TRBJ2-1,TRBV28,many
CATSRGGGAVNEQFF,TGTGCCACCAGCAGAGGAGGGGGCGCAGTCAATGAGCAGTTCTTC,TRBD1,TRBJ2-1,TRBV15,few
CASRSLGVDQPQHF,TGCGCCAGTCGTTCCTTGGGGGTGGATCAGCCCCAGCATTTT,NA,TRBJ1-5,TRBV23-1,NA
CASRPDSFGELFF,TGTGCCAGCAGGCCTGACAGTTTCGGGGAGCTGTTTTTT,NA,TRBJ2-2,TRBV6-5,many
CASSVGASPRGETQYF,TGTGCCAGCAGCGTAGGGGCCTCCCCAAGGGGCGAGACCCAGTACTTC,NA,TRBJ2-5,TRBV9,NA